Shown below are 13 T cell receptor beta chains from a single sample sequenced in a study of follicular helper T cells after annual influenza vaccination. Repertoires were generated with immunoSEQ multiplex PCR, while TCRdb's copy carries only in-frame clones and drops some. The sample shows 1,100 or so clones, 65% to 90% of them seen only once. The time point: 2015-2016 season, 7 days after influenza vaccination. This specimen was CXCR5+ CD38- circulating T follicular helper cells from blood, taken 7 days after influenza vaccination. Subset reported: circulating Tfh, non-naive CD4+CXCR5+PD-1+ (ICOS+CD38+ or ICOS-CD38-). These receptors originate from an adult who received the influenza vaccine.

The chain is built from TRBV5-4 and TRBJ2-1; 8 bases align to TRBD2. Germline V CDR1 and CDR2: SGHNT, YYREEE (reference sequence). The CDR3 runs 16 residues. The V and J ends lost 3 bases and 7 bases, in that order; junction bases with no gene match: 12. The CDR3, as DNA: TGTGCCAGCAGCTCCTCTTCCGGGAGGGCTACTAATGAGCAGTTCTTC. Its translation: CASSSSSGRATNEQFF.

The DNA of the CDR3 is TGTGCCTGGAGTGGCGGATTAGGGAACCAGCCCCAGCATTTT. Translating gives CAWSGGLGNQPQHF. This chain links TRBV30 with TRBJ1-5, with no clear D. The V end lost 1 base, the J end lost 7 bases, and 14 bases lay between the germline ends. The CDR3 is 14 amino acids. Germline V lookup: CDR1 GTSNPN, CDR2 SVGIG (reference sequence).

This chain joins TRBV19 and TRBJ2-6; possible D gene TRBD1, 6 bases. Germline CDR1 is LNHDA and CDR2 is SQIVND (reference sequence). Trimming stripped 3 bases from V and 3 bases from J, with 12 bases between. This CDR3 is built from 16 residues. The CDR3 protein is CASSIPTGLGANVLTF. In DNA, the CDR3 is TGTGCCAGTAGTATCCCCACAGGGCTTGGGGCCAACGTCCTGACTTTC.

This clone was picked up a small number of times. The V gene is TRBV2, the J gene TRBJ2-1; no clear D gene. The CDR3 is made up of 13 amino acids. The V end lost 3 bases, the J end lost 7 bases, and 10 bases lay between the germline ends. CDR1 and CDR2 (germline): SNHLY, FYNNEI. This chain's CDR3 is CASSDQGENEQFF. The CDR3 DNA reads TGTGCCAGCAGTGATCAAGGTGAAAATGAGCAGTTCTTC.

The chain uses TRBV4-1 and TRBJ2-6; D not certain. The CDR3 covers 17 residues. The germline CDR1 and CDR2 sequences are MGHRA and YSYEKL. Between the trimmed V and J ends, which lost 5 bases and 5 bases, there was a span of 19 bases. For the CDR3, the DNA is TGCGCCAGCAGCGTGCGCGAACCACAAAGTCGGGCCAACGTCCTGACTTTC. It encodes CASSVREPQSRANVLTF.

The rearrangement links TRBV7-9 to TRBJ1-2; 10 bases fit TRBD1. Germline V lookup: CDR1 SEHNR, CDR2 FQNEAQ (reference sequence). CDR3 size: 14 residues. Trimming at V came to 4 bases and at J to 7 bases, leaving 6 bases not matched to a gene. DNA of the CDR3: TGTGCCAGCAGCTCGACAGGGGGCGTTGGTGGCTACACCTTC. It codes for CASSSTGGVGGYTF.

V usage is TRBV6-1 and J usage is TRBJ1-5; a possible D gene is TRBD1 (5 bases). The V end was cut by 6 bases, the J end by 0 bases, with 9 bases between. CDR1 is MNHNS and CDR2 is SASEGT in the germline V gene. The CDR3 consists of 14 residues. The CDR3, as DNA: TGTGCCAGCAGGACAGTTCCTAGCAATCAGCCCCAGCATTTT. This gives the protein CASRTVPSNQPQHF.

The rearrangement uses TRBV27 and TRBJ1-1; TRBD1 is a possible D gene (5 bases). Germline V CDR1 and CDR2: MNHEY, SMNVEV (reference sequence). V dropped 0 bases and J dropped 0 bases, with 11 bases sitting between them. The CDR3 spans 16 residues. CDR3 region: CASSLSPLGLNTEAFF. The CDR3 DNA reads TGTGCCAGCAGTTTATCGCCCCTGGGGCTGAACACTGAAGCTTTCTTT.

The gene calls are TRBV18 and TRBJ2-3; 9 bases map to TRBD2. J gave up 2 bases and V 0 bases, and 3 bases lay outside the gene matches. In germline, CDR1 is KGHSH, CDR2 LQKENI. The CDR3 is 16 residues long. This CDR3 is CASSPPSGRPTDTQYF. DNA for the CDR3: TGTGCCAGCTCACCACCTAGCGGGAGACCCACAGATACGCAGTATTTT.

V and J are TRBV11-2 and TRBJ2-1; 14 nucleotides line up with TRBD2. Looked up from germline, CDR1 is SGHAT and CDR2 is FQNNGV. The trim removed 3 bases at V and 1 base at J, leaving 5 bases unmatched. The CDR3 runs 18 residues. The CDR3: CASSFRRTSGRSYNEQFF. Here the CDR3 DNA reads TGTGCCAGCAGCTTCCGGAGGACTAGCGGGAGGTCCTACAATGAGCAGTTCTTC.

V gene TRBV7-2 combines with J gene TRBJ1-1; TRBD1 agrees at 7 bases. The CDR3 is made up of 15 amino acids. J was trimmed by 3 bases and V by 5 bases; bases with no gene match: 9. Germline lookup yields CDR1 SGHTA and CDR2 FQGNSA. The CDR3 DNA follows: TGTGCCAGCAGCCGACCCCGGGACAGTTACACTGAAGCTTTCTTT. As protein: CASSRPRDSYTEAFF.

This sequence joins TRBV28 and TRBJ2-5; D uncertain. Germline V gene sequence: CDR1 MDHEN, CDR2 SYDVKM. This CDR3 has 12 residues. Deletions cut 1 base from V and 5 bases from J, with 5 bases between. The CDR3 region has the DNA TGTGCCAGCAGTTTATATACGGAGACCCAGTACTTC. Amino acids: CASSLYTETQYF.

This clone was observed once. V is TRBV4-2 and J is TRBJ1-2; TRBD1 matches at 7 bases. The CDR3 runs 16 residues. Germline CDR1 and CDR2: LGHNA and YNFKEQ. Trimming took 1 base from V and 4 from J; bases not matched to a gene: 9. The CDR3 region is CASSQGVRTGSYGYTF. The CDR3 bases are TGTGCCAGCAGCCAAGGAGTCCGGACAGGCTCCTATGGCTACACCTTC.